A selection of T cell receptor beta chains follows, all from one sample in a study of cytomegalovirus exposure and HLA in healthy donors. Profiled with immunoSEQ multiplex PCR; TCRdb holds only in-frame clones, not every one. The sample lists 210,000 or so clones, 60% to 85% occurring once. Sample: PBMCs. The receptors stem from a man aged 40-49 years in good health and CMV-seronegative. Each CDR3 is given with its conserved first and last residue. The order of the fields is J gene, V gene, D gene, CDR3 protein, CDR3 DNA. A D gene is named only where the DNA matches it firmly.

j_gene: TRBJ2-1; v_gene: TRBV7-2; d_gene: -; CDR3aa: CASSTPMSNEQFF; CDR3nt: TGTGCCAGCAGCACCCCAATGAGCAATGAGCAGTTCTTC
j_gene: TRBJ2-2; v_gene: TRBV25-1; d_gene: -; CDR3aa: CASSERGGSGELFF; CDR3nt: TGTGCCAGCAGTGAGAGGGGGGGCTCCGGGGAGCTGTTTTTT
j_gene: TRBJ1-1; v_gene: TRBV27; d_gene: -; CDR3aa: CASRGGPLNTEAFF; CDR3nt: TGTGCCAGCAGGGGGGGACCGTTGAACACTGAAGCTTTCTTT
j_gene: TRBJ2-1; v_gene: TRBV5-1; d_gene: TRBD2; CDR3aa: CASGLAGVNEQFF; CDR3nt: TGCGCCAGCGGACTAGCGGGGGTCAATGAGCAGTTCTTC
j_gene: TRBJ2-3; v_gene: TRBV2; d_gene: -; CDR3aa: CASTPQMSTDTQYF; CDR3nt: TGTGCCAGCACCCCACAGATGAGCACAGATACGCAGTATTTT
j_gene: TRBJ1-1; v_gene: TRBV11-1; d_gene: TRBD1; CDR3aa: CASSARGGSSEAFF; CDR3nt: TGTGCCAGCAGCGCAAGAGGGGGCTCGTCTGAAGCTTTCTTT
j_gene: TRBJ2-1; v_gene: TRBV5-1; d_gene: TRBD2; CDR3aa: CASSLAGGPNNEQFF; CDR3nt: TGCGCCAGCAGCTTAGCGGGGGGGCCTAACAATGAGCAGTTCTTC
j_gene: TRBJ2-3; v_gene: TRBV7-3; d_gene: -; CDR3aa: CASSLNGGPSTDTQYF; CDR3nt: TGTGCCAGCAGCTTAAACGGTGGTCCTAGCACAGATACGCAGTATTTT
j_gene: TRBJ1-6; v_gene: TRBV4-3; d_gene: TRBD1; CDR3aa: CASSLGQGANSPLHF; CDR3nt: TGCGCCAGCAGCCTCGGACAGGGCGCTAATTCACCCCTCCACTTT
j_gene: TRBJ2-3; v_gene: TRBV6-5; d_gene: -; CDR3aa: CASRSRDTQYF; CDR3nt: TGTGCCAGCAGGAGTCGAGATACGCAGTATTTT